This is a list of T cell receptor beta chains from one sample in a study of cytomegalovirus exposure and HLA in healthy donors. Libraries were prepared by immunoSEQ multiplex PCR; TCRdb keeps only in-frame clonotypes and omits some of them. The data contain around 120,000 clones, over 85% of them singletons. Sequencing used PBMCs. The receptors shown here come from a woman aged 18-29 years in good health and CMV-seronegative. Each CDR3 is given with its conserved first and last residue. D genes are given only for firm matches. Size is omitted from some rows. Given values are once, few, many or a class for expanded clones.

clone size	V gene	J gene	D gene	CDR3 DNA	CDR3 protein
NA	TRBV6-4	TRBJ2-1	TRBD2	TGTGCCAGCAGCCAGAGGACTAGCGGGGGGCCCAGCTCCTACAATGAGCAGTTCTTC	CASSQRTSGGPSSYNEQFF
few	TRBV10-3	TRBJ2-1	NA	TGTGCCACTCAAACAGGGCTTCATGAGCAGTTCTTC	CATQTGLHEQFF
NA	TRBV28	TRBJ2-1	TRBD2	TGTGCCAGCGGACTAGCGGGGGGACACAATGAGCAGTTCTTC	CASGLAGGHNEQFF
NA	TRBV19	TRBJ2-3	TRBD2	TGTGCCACCGACGCCCTAGCGGGAGGGCAAGATACGCAGTATTTT	CATDALAGGQDTQYF
NA	TRBV27	TRBJ1-5	TRBD1	TGTGCCAGCAGTCCGGTGCAGGGGGCAAATCAGCCCCAGCATTTT	CASSPVQGANQPQHF
NA	TRBV2	TRBJ2-6	TRBD1	TGTGCCAGCAGAGCCGGGACAGGGGTCCCTGGGGCCAACGTCCTGACTTTC	CASRAGTGVPGANVLTF
NA	TRBV5-4	TRBJ2-1	TRBD1	TGTGCCAGCAGCTTGAGGACAGGGAGAAATGAGCAGTTCTTC	CASSLRTGRNEQFF
once	TRBV23-1	TRBJ2-1	TRBD2	TGCGCCAGCAGTCAACGTCGTGGGAGGGCCGTTGAGCAGTTCTTC	CASSQRRGRAVEQFF
NA	TRBV6-5	TRBJ2-1	TRBD1	TGTGCCAGCAGTCCCGGGACAGGGCGGAATGAGCAGTTCTTC	CASSPGTGRNEQFF
many	TRBV6-5	TRBJ1-2	NA	TGTGCCAGCAGTTACCCCAGAGAGGCTAACTATGGCTACACCTTC	CASSYPREANYGYTF
NA	TRBV11-3	TRBJ2-2	TRBD2	TGTGCCAGCAGCTTGGATTGGGCGGGAGTAGTCACCGGGGAGCTGTTTTTT	CASSLDWAGVVTGELFF
NA	TRBV7-6	TRBJ2-2	NA	TGTGCCGGTCGGGTGGCCGCGAACACCGGGGAGCTGTTTTTT	CAGRVAANTGELFF
NA	TRBV7-8	TRBJ2-1	TRBD2	TGTGCCAGCAGCCCTGGGACTAGCACAGTTAATGAGCAGTTCTTC	CASSPGTSTVNEQFF
many	TRBV27	TRBJ2-2	TRBD1	TGTGCCAGCAGTCCCTCCGGGACAGGGCTCACCGGGGAGCTGTTTTTT	CASSPSGTGLTGELFF
NA	TRBV5-4	TRBJ2-1	TRBD1	TGTGCCAGCAGCTTCCGGGACAGGGGGCGCAATGAGCAGTTCTTC	CASSFRDRGRNEQFF
NA	TRBV7-9	TRBJ2-1	NA	TGTGCCAGCAGCTTGATAAGCGGGAATGAGCAGTTCTTC	CASSLISGNEQFF
NA	TRBV7-3	TRBJ1-2	TRBD1	TGTGCCAGCAGCACAGGGGGCGGCTATGGCTACACCTTC	CASSTGGGYGYTF
NA	TRBV2	TRBJ2-1	TRBD2	TGTGCCAGCAATAGCGGGAGAGGCTACAATGAGCAGTTCTTC	CASNSGRGYNEQFF
NA	TRBV7-2	TRBJ1-4	NA	TGTGCCAGCAGCTCCCCACCAGGGAAGGTGCCCGCAGAACTGTTTTTT	CASSSPPGKVPAELFF
few	TRBV6-1	TRBJ1-2	NA	TGTGCCAGCAGTGATGCGACAGCCTATGGCTACACCTTC	CASSDATAYGYTF
once	TRBV11-2	TRBJ1-3	NA	TGTGCCAGCAGGAAAGTCGCAGGCTCTGGAAACACCATATATTTT	CASRKVAGSGNTIYF
once	TRBV9	TRBJ1-1	TRBD1	TGTGCCAGCAGCGCTACATGGCAGGGGGACACTGAAGCTTTCTTT	CASSATWQGDTEAFF
NA	TRBV6-5	TRBJ2-7	TRBD2	TGTGCCAGCAGTCCCAGGGGACTAGCGAGCCACGAGCAGTACTTC	CASSPRGLASHEQYF
NA	TRBV5-6	TRBJ1-4	NA	TGTGCCAGCAGCTCGCCCTGGGCTAAGGAAAAACTGTTTTTT	CASSSPWAKEKLFF
few	TRBV5-1	TRBJ1-1	NA	TGCGCCAGCAGCTGGACAGTCAGAGGGACTGAAGCTTTCTTT	CASSWTVRGTEAFF
NA	TRBV4-1	TRBJ2-7	NA	TGCGCCAGCAGCCAAGTCGGGTCTAGCCCTACCTACGAGCAGTACTTC	CASSQVGSSPTYEQYF
NA	TRBV5-1	TRBJ2-2	TRBD2	TGCGCCAGCAGTTATCTAGCGGACCCCGGGGAGCTGTTTTTT	CASSYLADPGELFF
once	TRBV19	TRBJ1-1	NA	TGTGCCAGTAGTATCGTCGGGGGGCTGGGGTACACTGAAGCTTTCTTT	CASSIVGGLGYTEAFF
NA	TRBV5-4	TRBJ2-7	TRBD2	TGTGCCAGCAGCGAAACACTAGCGGGGGCCTACGAGCAGTACTTC	CASSETLAGAYEQYF
NA	TRBV11-2	TRBJ1-5	NA	TGTGCCAGCAGCCCGACAAATAGCAATCAGCCCCAGCATTTT	CASSPTNSNQPQHF
NA	TRBV6-6	TRBJ1-4	NA	TGTGCCAGCAGGGAGGGTTTAAGCTTAGGCGAAAAACTGTTTTTT	CASREGLSLGEKLFF
NA	TRBV10-3	TRBJ2-1	NA	TGTGCCATCAGTGATGACAATGTGCCGTACAATGAGCAGTTCTTC	CAISDDNVPYNEQFF
NA	TRBV4-1	TRBJ2-3	TRBD2	TGCGCCAGCACTGCCCTAGCGGGGGGGCGAGATACGCAGTATTTT	CASTALAGGRDTQYF
NA	TRBV30	TRBJ1-6	NA	TGTGCCTGGAGTGTGGGGGGGGCAGCAGCCTATAATTCACCCCTCCACTTT	CAWSVGGAAAYNSPLHF
NA	TRBV28	TRBJ2-1	TRBD1	TGTGCCAGCAGGGCCCAGGGGGACAATGAGCAGTTCTTC	CASRAQGDNEQFF
NA	TRBV28	TRBJ2-1	TRBD1	TGTGCCAGCATCCCCAGCAGGGGGCTTTCCTACAATGAGCAGTTCTTC	CASIPSRGLSYNEQFF
NA	TRBV2	TRBJ1-1	NA	TGTGCCTCTCCGGGAGAGCCGAACACTGAAGCTTTCTTT	CASPGEPNTEAFF
NA	TRBV11-3	TRBJ2-5	TRBD2	TGTGCCAGCAGCCCGCCCGCGGGACTAGGGGTGGTGCAAGAGACCCAGTACTTC	CASSPPAGLGVVQETQYF
NA	TRBV28	TRBJ2-1	TRBD1	TGTGCCAGCAGTTTAAGGGACAGGGCAAAAGAGCAGTTCTTC	CASSLRDRAKEQFF